One sample yielded the 11 T cell receptor beta chains listed below, sequenced in a study of T cell changes during pregnancy in multiple sclerosis. Assay: immunoSEQ multiplex PCR; the TCRdb copy retains only in-frame clones and omits some. The top ten hold more than 0.85% of the sample, which has over 90,000 clones, 92% seen once. The specimen was peripheral blood, collected after pregnancy. Source of these receptors: a female donor with multiple sclerosis, enrolled in a pregnancy study.

V is TRBV5-8 and J is TRBJ1-5; 7 bases fit TRBD1. This CDR3 contains 16 residues. The V segment lost 4 bases and the J segment 1 base; nucleotides outside the gene matches: 8. Per germline, CDR1 SGHTS and CDR2 YDEGEE. The CDR3 DNA is TGTGCCAGCAGCCCCCACAGGGGCGGAAGCAATCAGCCCCAGCATTTT. It specifies CASSPHRGGSNQPQHF.

There are a few counts of this clone. The rearrangement links TRBV27 to TRBJ1-6; D perhaps matches TRBD1 (6 bases). The germline CDR1 and CDR2 sequences are MNHEY and SMNVEV (reference sequence). V lost 4 bases, J lost 8 bases, and 21 bases lay in between. This CDR3 contains 17 residues. CDR3 nucleotide sequence: TGTGCCAGCAGTTCCAGGGGACTAGCACCCGAGTATTCACCCCTCCACTTT. This gives the protein CASSSRGLAPEYSPLHF.

This clone occurred once. The chain employs TRBV19 and TRBJ1-2; a weak D match, TRBD1 (5 bases). Germline assignment: CDR1 LNHDA and CDR2 SQIVND (reference sequence). The CDR3 length is 14 residues. Trimming took off 7 bases at V and 2 bases at J, with 14 bases between the two ends. CDR3 sequence reads: CASMGRGYNYGYTF. The CDR3 DNA follows: TGTGCCAGTATGGGCCGGGGGTACAACTATGGCTACACCTTC.

The CDR3 region is CASTGGPGGTEAFF. The CDR3 bases are TGTGCCAGCACCGGGGGACCCGGGGGCACTGAAGCTTTCTTT. The chain uses TRBV11-2 and TRBJ1-1; D perhaps matches TRBD1 (5 bases). CDR1 is SGHAT and CDR2 is FQNNGV in the germline V gene. The CDR3 contains 14 residues. V lost 7 bases to trimming and J lost 4 bases, with 16 bases between them.

The rearrangement links TRBV9 to TRBJ2-3; 7 positions agree with TRBD2. This CDR3 is 18 amino acids long. With V trimmed by 3 bases and J by 4 bases, 17 bases remained unmatched. Per germline, CDR1 SGDLS and CDR2 YYNGEE. The CDR3 here is CASSGSGGRIPGPDTQYF. In nucleotides, the CDR3 is TGTGCCAGCAGCGGCTCGGGAGGACGCATCCCGGGACCAGATACGCAGTATTTT.

V is TRBV5-1 and J is TRBJ2-5; a possible D gene is TRBD2 (5 bases). The CDR3 has 13 amino acids. Trimming took 4 bases from V and 4 from J, leaving 11 bases between them. CDR1 SGHRS and CDR2 YFSETQ come from the germline V gene. The CDR3 region has the DNA TGCGCCAGCAGCATGACTAAGGTAGAGACCCAGTACTTC. Protein sequence: CASSMTKVETQYF.

The chain links TRBV7-2 to TRBJ2-7, with a weak D call TRBD2 (6 bases). Trimming stripped 3 bases from V and 3 bases from J, with 12 bases between. CDR1 is SGHTA, CDR2 FQGNSA, per germline. The length of the CDR3 is 14 residues. The CDR3: CASSFLAGYYEQYF. The CDR3 region has the DNA TGTGCCAGCAGCTTTCTGGCGGGGTACTACGAGCAGTACTTC.

This clone was observed a few times. The rearrangement links TRBV6-1 to TRBJ1-2, with a tentative D call TRBD1 (6 bases). CDR3 size: 14 residues. V lost 1 base and J 4 bases, leaving 10 bases between the germline ends. Germline V gene lookup returns CDR1 MNHNS and CDR2 SASEGT. The CDR3 sequence is CASSEEGGGYGYTF. DNA for the CDR3: TGTGCCAGCAGTGAAGAAGGGGGTGGCTATGGCTACACCTTC.

The rearrangement uses TRBV4-1 and TRBJ2-7, with D possibly matching TRBD1 (5 bases). The V end lost 1 base, the J end lost 2 bases, and 12 bases lay between the germline ends. The CDR3 length is 15 residues. Germline V lookup: CDR1 MGHRA, CDR2 YSYEKL. CDR3 loop: CASSQGARGPYEQYF. CDR3 sequence (DNA): TGCGCCAGCAGCCAAGGGGCTAGGGGTCCCTACGAGCAGTACTTC.

The chain is built from TRBV27 and TRBJ2-1, with 7 bases identical to TRBD2. Losses at the gene ends were 6 bases for V and 7 bases for J; bases not matched to a gene: 9. The length of the CDR3 is 14 residues. The V gene's germline CDR1 is MNHEY and CDR2 SMNVEV (reference sequence). The CDR3 loop reads CASSPLLGGNEQFF. Here the CDR3 DNA reads TGTGCCAGCAGCCCCCTTTTGGGAGGGAATGAGCAGTTCTTC.

The rearrangement uses TRBV2 and TRBJ2-7; tentative D call: TRBD2 (6 bases). This CDR3 has 13 amino acids. The V end was cut by 11 bases, the J end by 4 bases, with 18 bases between. Looked up from germline, CDR1 is SNHLY and CDR2 is FYNNEI. Here the CDR3 DNA reads TGTGCCCCGAGGCGGGACGGGCGATACGAGCAGTACTTC. Its translation: CAPRRDGRYEQYF.